The 6 T cell receptor beta chains listed next were all sequenced from one sample in a study of T cells after yellow fever vaccination. TCRdb recomputed calls from the 5' RACE reads with MiXCR, one row per CDR3 protein. The data show roughly 140,000 distinct CDR3 sequences, roughly 8% seen once. The sequences come from CD4+ T cells sorted from PBMCs, collected 5 days after the yellow fever booster vaccination. Every receptor here comes from a young man who received the YFV17D yellow fever vaccine.

This clonotype occurred many times. V gene TRBV20-1 combines with J gene TRBJ2-3; D is perhaps TRBD1 (6 bases). The CDR3 is 15 residues long. Germline V lookup: CDR1 DFQATT, CDR2 SNEGSKA (reference sequence). Trimming removed 5 bases at V and 0 bases at J, with 15 bases between. CDR3 residues: CSALSMQGSTDTQYF. CDR3 in DNA: TGCAGTGCTCTTAGCATGCAGGGGAGCACAGATACGCAGTATTTT.

This chain links TRBV11-2 with TRBJ2-5; D might be TRBD2 (6 bases). CDR3 length: 14 amino acids. CDR1 SGHAT and CDR2 FQNNGV come from the germline V gene. Deletions cut 5 bases from V and 4 bases from J, with 14 bases between. This CDR3 reads CASSIGGSRETQYF. The CDR3 DNA follows: TGTGCCAGCAGCATCGGAGGGAGTCGAGAGACCCAGTACTTC.

This clonotype was picked up many times. The genes are TRBV27 and TRBJ2-7, with D perhaps TRBD1 (5 bases). The CDR3 is 15 amino acids. The germline CDR1 and CDR2 sequences are MNHEY and SMNVEV (reference sequence). V gave up 6 bases and J gave up 3 bases, with 18 bases separating them. The CDR3 bases are TGTGCCAGCAGAATAGGCAGGGATTCGGACTACGAGCAGTACTTC. Protein: CASRIGRDSDYEQYF.

This clonotype was recorded at least ten times. The rearrangement joins TRBV20-1 to TRBJ2-5; 8 nucleotides agree with TRBD2. CDR1 is DFQATT, CDR2 SNEGSKA, per germline (reference sequence). The CDR3 extends over 14 amino acids. J lost 1 base, V lost 2 bases, and 3 bases had no gene match. The CDR3 DNA follows: TGCAGTGCTAGAATCGCGGGGGGCCAAGAGACCCAGTACTTC. Translated, it gives CSARIAGGQETQYF.

This clonotype was counted at least ten times. This rearrangement joins TRBV6-5 to TRBJ2-3; D gene uncertain. The CDR3 runs to 15 residues. The V gene lost 5 bases and the J gene lost 1 base, with 13 bases spanning the gap. The germline CDR1 and CDR2 sequences are MNHEY and SVGAGI. CDR3 sequence (DNA): TGTGCCAGCAGTCCACGCCTCCTTCGCACAGATACGCAGTATTTT. Encoded protein: CASSPRLLRTDTQYF.

A single count supports this clonotype. The chain links TRBV6-4 to TRBJ2-2; 9 nucleotides line up with TRBD1. V shed 8 bases, J shed 5 bases, and the junction held 18 bases outside the gene matches. This CDR3 has 18 amino acids. Germline loops: CDR1 MRHNA, CDR2 SNTAGT. Here the CDR3 DNA reads TGTGCCAGCTCTCCGTTGGGTCCGGGACAGGGTCGTACCGGGGAGCTGTTTTTT. Protein: CASSPLGPGQGRTGELFF.